Each of the 5 T cell receptor beta chains below was sequenced from the same sample in a study of OX40 agonist ivuxolimab in advanced cancers. Generated by immunoSEQ multiplex PCR, the TCRdb table keeps only in-frame clones and is missing some. The sample consists of approximately 90,000 clones, roughly 87% of them appearing once. The sequencing here drew on CD4+ or CD8+ T cells sorted from blood, taken in a trial of the OX40 agonist ivuxolimab. The origin of the receptors is an adult with an advanced solid tumor such as melanoma, head and neck, liver or kidney cancer.

The V and J genes are TRBV2 and TRBJ2-1; D may be TRBD1 (6 bases). CDR1 is SNHLY and CDR2 is FYNNEI in the germline V gene. This CDR3 spans 13 amino acids. Trimming removed 8 bases from V and 8 bases from J, with 16 bases in between. The CDR3: CASSLYRDDEQFF. In nucleotides, the CDR3 is TGTGCCAGCTCCCTTTACAGGGACGATGAGCAGTTCTTC.

The chain has TRBV6-5 and TRBJ2-5, with 10 bases fitting TRBD2. V shed 8 bases and J 4 bases; nucleotides not matched to a gene: 7. Germline CDR1 is MNHEY and CDR2 is SVGAGI. This CDR3 comprises 14 residues. CDR3 bases: TGTGCCAGCTGGCCAGCGGGGGGGTTAGAGACCCAGTACTTC. Residues: CASWPAGGLETQYF.

The CDR3 reads CASSFSGGTSEAFF. The CDR3 coding sequence is TGTGCCAGCAGCTTTTCGGGGGGGACCTCAGAAGCTTTCTTT. The J gene is TRBJ1-1, the V gene TRBV7-3; tentatively, D is TRBD1 (5 bases). Germline V lookup: CDR1 SGHTA, CDR2 FQGTGA. This CDR3 spans 14 amino acids. Trimming left V 3 bases short and J 8 bases short, with 16 bases between.

The rearrangement uses TRBV7-2 and TRBJ2-1; 7 bases fit TRBD1. Germline values: CDR1 SGHTA, CDR2 FQGNSA. CDR3 size: 14 residues. The ends lost 3 bases at V and 8 bases at J; junction bases unmatched: 7. CDR3 sequence: CASSFFRGSDEQFF. CDR3 DNA: TGTGCCAGCAGCTTCTTCAGGGGGAGTGATGAGCAGTTCTTC.

The V call is TRBV7-2, the J call TRBJ2-7, with 14 positions matching TRBD2. CDR3 length equals 18 residues. The germline V gene encodes CDR1 SGHTA and CDR2 FQGNSA. V dropped 1 base and J dropped 4; count of bases not matched to a gene: 9. This CDR3 is CASSLGGTSGRGIYEQYF. CDR3 nucleotide sequence: TGTGCCAGCAGCTTAGGAGGGACTAGCGGGAGAGGGATTTACGAGCAGTACTTC.